The 12 T cell receptor beta chains listed next were all sequenced from one sample in a study of cytomegalovirus exposure and HLA in healthy donors. Vbeta (60) and Jbeta (13) primers were used in the PCR. TCRdb's table, derived via immunoSEQ multiplex PCR, lists solely in-frame clones and lacks some. This sample yields approximately 140,000 clones, of which approximately 81% are seen a single time; about 0.74% belongs to the top ten. Material for sequencing was PBMCs. The receptor source for this set is a man between 18 and 35 years old in good health and CMV-seronegative.

V gene TRBV5-4 combines with J gene TRBJ1-6; D is unresolved. This CDR3 spans 14 amino acids. Germline loops: CDR1 SGHNT, CDR2 YYREEE (reference sequence). V gave up 0 bases and J gave up 7 bases, with 8 bases separating them. CDR3 residues: CASSLDSTNSPLHF. DNA of the CDR3: TGTGCCAGCAGCTTGGACAGCACCAATTCACCCCTCCACTTT.

The CDR3 DNA sequence: TGTGCCAGCAGTGACCATTTCCGGGACAAAAGATACAATGAGCAGTTCTTC. As protein: CASSDHFRDKRYNEQFF. V gene TRBV6-1 combines with J gene TRBJ2-1, with D tentatively TRBD1 (6 bases). The V end lost 3 bases, the J end lost 4 bases, and 19 bases lay between the germline ends. Per germline, CDR1 MNHNS and CDR2 SASEGT. The CDR3 is 17 residues long.

This clone was recorded only once. CDR3 region: CASNSGTSLNIQYF. CDR3 bases: TGTGCCAGCAACTCCGGGACTAGTCTAAACATTCAGTACTTC. The chain couples TRBV6-6 to TRBJ2-4; 8 nucleotides align to TRBD2. CDR1 and CDR2 from the germline V gene are MNHNY and SVGAGI (reference sequence). CDR3 length equals 14 residues. V lost 7 bases to trimming and J lost 6 bases; unmatched junction nucleotides: 8.

The V and J genes are TRBV9 and TRBJ2-3; 8 bases map to TRBD2. The germline V gene encodes CDR1 SGDLS and CDR2 YYNGEE. V trimming: 1 base; J trimming: 7 bases; junction bases outside the gene matches: 5. The CDR3 runs 14 residues. This chain's CDR3 is CASSVYGGANTQYF. The CDR3 nucleotides read TGTGCCAGCAGCGTATACGGGGGGGCTAATACGCAGTATTTT.

The chain recombines TRBV7-2 with TRBJ1-5; D uncertain. Germline CDR1 SGHTA, CDR2 FQGNSA. The CDR3 has 13 amino acids. Trimming shortened V by 5 bases and J by 9 bases, and 14 bases separated the two germline ends. In DNA form, the CDR3 reads TGTGCCAGCAGCCCGGACTTCGGCGGGCCCCAGCATTTT. Amino acids: CASSPDFGGPQHF.

The V and J genes are TRBV25-1 and TRBJ2-1; a possible D gene is TRBD1 (6 bases). V lost 6 bases, J lost 0 bases, and 6 bases lay in between. The germline V gene encodes CDR1 MGHDK and CDR2 SYGVNS. This CDR3 has 13 residues. CDR3: CASSRGSYNEQFF. CDR3 sequence (DNA): TGTGCCAGCAGCAGGGGCTCCTACAATGAGCAGTTCTTC.

V is TRBV5-1 and J is TRBJ1-2; no clear D gene. V was trimmed by 0 bases and J by 3 bases, leaving 24 bases between them. The germline V gene has CDR1 SGHRS and CDR2 YFSETQ. This CDR3 spans 19 amino acids. CDR3 nucleotides: TGCGCCAGCAGCTTGGTTAAGTTTCCCGGACTTAAGGCAGACTATGGCTACACCTTC. Its protein product is CASSLVKFPGLKADYGYTF.

This chain uses TRBV9 with TRBJ2-1; the match to TRBD1 covers 9 bases. The CDR3 contains 17 residues. Germline V gene sequence: CDR1 SGDLS, CDR2 YYNGEE. V lost 4 bases and J lost 9; bases outside the gene matches: 17. CDR3: CASSPSNRGLAGSEQFF. Here the CDR3 DNA reads TGTGCCAGCAGCCCCTCAAACAGGGGGCTAGCTGGGAGTGAGCAGTTCTTC.

The rearrangement uses TRBV7-9 and TRBJ2-3, with TRBD1 as a possible D gene (6 bases). This CDR3 has 15 amino acids. The V end was cut by 4 bases, the J end by 3 bases, with 14 bases between. Germline-derived CDR1 and CDR2 are SEHNR and FQNEAQ (reference sequence). The CDR3 reads CASSSRDTFTDTQYF. CDR3 bases: TGTGCCAGCAGCTCACGGGACACTTTTACAGATACGCAGTATTTT. Complete variable domain (other parts from reference TRBV7-9 and TRBJ2-3): DTGVSQNPRHKITKRGQNVTFRCDPISEHNRLYWYRQTLGQGPEFLTYFQNEAQLEKSRLLSDRFSAERPKGSFSTLEIQRTEQGDSAMYLCASSSRDTFTDTQYFGPGTRLTVL.

The chain combines TRBV5-1 with TRBJ2-7, with a weak D call TRBD1 (6 bases). The CDR3 spans 13 residues. V was shortened by 5 bases and J by 6 bases, with 15 bases between the two germline ends. Looked up from germline, CDR1 is SGHRS and CDR2 is YFSETQ. The CDR3 DNA reads as TGCGCCAGCAGAACAGGGAGCCACGCCGAGCAGTACTTC. Its protein is CASRTGSHAEQYF.

The genes are TRBV19 and TRBJ2-2; perhaps TRBD2 as D (6 bases). The V and J ends lost 6 bases and 0 bases respectively, with 11 bases between them. The length of the CDR3 is 15 residues. From germline, CDR1 is LNHDA and CDR2 SQIVND (reference sequence). In DNA, the CDR3 is TGTGCCAGTAGGGGAGGAGGGTCGAACACCGGGGAGCTGTTTTTT. Translation gives CASRGGGSNTGELFF. Full variable domain (rest looked up from reference TRBV19 and TRBJ2-2): DGGITQSPKYLFRKEGQNVTLSCEQNLNHDAMYWYRQDPGQGLRLIYYSQIVNDFQKGDIAEGYSVSREKKESFPLTVTSAQKNPTAFYLCASRGGGSNTGELFFGEGSRLTVL.

The gene calls are TRBV19 and TRBJ1-1, with D uncertain. With 11 bases removed from V and 0 bases from J, the gap between germline ends came to 13 bases. The germline gives CDR1 LNHDA, CDR2 SQIVND (reference sequence). This CDR3 is 13 amino acids long. This CDR3 is CAVGSELNTEAFF. Written as DNA, the CDR3 is TGTGCCGTTGGCTCCGAATTGAACACTGAAGCTTTCTTT.